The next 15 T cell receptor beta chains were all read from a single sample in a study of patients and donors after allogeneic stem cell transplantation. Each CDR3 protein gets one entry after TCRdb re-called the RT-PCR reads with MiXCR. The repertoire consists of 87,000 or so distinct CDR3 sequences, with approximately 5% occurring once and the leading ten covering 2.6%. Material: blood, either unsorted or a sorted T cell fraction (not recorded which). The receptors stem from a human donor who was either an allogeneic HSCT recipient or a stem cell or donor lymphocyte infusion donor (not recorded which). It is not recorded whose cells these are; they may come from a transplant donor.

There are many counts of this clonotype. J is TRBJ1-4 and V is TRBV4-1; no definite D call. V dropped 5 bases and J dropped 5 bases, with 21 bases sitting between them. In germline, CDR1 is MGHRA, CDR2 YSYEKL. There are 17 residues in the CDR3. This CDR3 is CASSYVIYPGNNEKLFF. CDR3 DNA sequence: TGCGCCAGCAGCTACGTAATTTATCCGGGAAACAATGAAAAACTGTTTTTT.

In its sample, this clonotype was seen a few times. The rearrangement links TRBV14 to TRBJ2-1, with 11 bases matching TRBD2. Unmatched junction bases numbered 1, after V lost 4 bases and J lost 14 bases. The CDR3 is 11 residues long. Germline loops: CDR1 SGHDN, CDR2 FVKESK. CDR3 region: CASSLSGREFF. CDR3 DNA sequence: TGTGCCAGCAGCCTTAGCGGGAGGGAGTTCTTC.

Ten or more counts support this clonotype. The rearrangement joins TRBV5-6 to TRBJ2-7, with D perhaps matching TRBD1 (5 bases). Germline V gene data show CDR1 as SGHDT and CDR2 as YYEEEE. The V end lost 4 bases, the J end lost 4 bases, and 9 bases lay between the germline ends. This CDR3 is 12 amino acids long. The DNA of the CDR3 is TGTGCCAGCAGCACGACAGTGTACGAGCAGTACTTC. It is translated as CASSTTVYEQYF.

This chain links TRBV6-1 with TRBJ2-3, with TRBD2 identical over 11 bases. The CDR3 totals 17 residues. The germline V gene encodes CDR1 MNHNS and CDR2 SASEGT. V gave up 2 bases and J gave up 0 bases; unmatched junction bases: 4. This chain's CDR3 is CASSELAGGGSTDTQYF. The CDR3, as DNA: TGTGCCAGCAGTGAACTAGCGGGGGGCGGTAGCACAGATACGCAGTATTTT.

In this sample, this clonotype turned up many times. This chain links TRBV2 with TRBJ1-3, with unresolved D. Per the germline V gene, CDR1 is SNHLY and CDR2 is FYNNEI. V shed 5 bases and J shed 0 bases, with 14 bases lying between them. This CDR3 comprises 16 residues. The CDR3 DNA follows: TGTGCCAGCAGTAAGGCCGAACTAAGCTCTGGAAACACCATATATTTT. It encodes CASSKAELSSGNTIYF. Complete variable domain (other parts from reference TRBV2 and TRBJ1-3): EPEVTQTPSHQVTQMGQEVILRCVPISNHLYFYWYRQILGQKVEFLVSFYNNEISEKSEIFDDQFSVERPDGSNFTLKIRSTKLEDSAMYFCASSKAELSSGNTIYFGEGSWLTVV.

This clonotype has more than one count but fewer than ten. CDR3 loop: CSAKTTENPSYEQYF. CDR3 DNA sequence: TGCAGCGCGAAAACGACAGAAAATCCCTCCTACGAGCAGTACTTC. The rearrangement links TRBV29-1 to TRBJ2-7; D might be TRBD1 (5 bases). The length of the CDR3 is 15 residues. Germline CDR1 SQVTM, CDR2 ANQGSEA. Trimming stripped 7 bases from V and 0 bases from J, with 19 bases between.

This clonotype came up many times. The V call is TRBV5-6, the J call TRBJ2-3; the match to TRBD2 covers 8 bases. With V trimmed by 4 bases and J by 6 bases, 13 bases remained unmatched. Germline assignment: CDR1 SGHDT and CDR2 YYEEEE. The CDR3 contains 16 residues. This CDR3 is CASSPGLVLGLDTQYF. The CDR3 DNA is TGTGCCAGCAGCCCGGGACTAGTCTTGGGTTTGGATACGCAGTATTTT.

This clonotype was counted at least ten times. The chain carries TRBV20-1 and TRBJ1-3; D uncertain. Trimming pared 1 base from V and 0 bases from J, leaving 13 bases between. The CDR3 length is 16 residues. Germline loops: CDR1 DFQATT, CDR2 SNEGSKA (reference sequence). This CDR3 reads CSARGSSRSSGNTIYF. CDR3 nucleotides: TGCAGTGCTAGAGGGTCGTCCCGGAGCTCTGGAAACACCATATATTTT.

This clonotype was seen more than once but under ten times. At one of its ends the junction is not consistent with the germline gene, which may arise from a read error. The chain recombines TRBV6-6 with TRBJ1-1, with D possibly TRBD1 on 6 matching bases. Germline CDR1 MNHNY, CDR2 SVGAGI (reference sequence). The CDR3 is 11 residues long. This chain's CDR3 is CASSRRDKVLF. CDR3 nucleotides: TGTGCCAGCAGTCGCCGGGACAAGGTCCTTTTT.

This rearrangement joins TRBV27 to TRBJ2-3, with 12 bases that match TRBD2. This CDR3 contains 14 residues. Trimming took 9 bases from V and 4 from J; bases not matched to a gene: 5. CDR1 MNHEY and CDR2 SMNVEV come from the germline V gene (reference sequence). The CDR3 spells CASQLAGGPDTQYF. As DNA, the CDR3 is TGTGCCAGTCAACTAGCGGGAGGCCCAGATACGCAGTATTTT.

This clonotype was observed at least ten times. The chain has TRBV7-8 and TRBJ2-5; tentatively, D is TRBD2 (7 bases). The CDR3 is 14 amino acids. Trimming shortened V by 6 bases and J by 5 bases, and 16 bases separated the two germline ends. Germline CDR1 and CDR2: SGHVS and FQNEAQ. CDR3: CASRYRGRGETQYF. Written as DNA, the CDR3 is TGTGCCAGCAGGTACAGAGGGAGGGGGGAGACCCAGTACTTC.

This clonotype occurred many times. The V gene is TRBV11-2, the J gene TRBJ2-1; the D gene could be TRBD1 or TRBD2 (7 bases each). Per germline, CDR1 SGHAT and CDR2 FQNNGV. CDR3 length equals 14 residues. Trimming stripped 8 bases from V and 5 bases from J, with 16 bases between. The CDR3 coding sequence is TGTGCCAGCCCAGGGGGGGCGGGAGACAATGAGCAGTTCTTC. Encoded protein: CASPGGAGDNEQFF.

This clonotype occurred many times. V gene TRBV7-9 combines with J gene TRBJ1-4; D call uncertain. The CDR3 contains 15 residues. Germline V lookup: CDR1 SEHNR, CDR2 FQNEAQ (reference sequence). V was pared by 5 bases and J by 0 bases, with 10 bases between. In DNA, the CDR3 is TGTGCCAGCAGCCAAGTGGGAGCAACTAATGAAAAACTGTTTTTT. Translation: CASSQVGATNEKLFF.

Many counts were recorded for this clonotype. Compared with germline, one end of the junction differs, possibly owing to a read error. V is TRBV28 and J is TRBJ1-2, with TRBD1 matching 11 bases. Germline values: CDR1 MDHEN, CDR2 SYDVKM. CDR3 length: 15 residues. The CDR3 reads CASSLWTGGNYGYTF. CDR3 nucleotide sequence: TGTGCCAGCAGTCTATGGACAGGGGGCAACTATGGCTACACCTTC.

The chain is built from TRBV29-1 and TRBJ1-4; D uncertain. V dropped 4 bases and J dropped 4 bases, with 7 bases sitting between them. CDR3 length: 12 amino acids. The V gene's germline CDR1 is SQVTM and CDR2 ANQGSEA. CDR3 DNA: TGCAGCGTTGTCGCGTATAATGAAAAACTGTTTTTT. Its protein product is CSVVAYNEKLFF.